This T cell receptor beta chain was retrieved from a study of blood T cells in healthy people across ages. The CDR3 loop spans 15 amino acids. V was clipped by 3 bases and J by 6 bases; unmatched bases: 7. Using a J-beta primer mix together with a sample-barcoded 5' primer, a second PCR was run for roughly 7 to 12 cycles. TCRdb analysed the 5' RACE reads with MiXCR anew, one entry per CDR3 protein. Among over a million distinct CDR3 sequences listed, approximately 25% were seen once. This sample also appeared in a second study, on T cells of mothers and their children. That report notes: Mother-child pairs who were related displayed a slightly higher overlap than unrelated pairs, a difference that was non-significant.

Sequenced input: blood. V and J are TRBV12-3 or TRBV12-4 and TRBJ2-7, with TRBD2 matching 11 bases. The source of this sequence is a girl aged 2 to 10 in good health. CDR3 nucleotide sequence: TGTGCCAGCAGTTTGTCCGGACTAGCGGGTTTCGAGCAGTACTTC. This codes for CASSLSGLAGFEQYF.